This note documents a single T cell receptor (beta chain) sequence. The sample is drawn from a study of shared clonotypes between healthy human individuals. Replicate PCRs run on sorted subsets employed approximately 0.2 ug DNA, approximately 30,000 T cell genomes. The method was immunoSEQ multiplex PCR; TCRdb's version includes in-frame clones alone and lacks a portion of them. The table lists 2 million to 2.5 million clones, under 95% of them singletons. Healthy and HIV-negative, the adult donors had no recent acute infections or vaccinations. Memory CD4+ cells were the fraction left after CD45RA+ naive selection. The CDR3 is 14 residues long. The germline V gene has CDR1 SGHRS and CDR2 YFSETQ. Deletions cut 3 bases from V and 9 bases from J, with 16 bases between.

The receptor was derived from a young man in good health. Some clones in this sample may be carry-over from other donors' samples. Sequenced: naive CD4+ T cells from PBMCs. Subset reported: CD45RA+ positively selected. The genes are TRBV5-1 and TRBJ2-1; D perhaps matches TRBD2 (6 bases). CDR3 nucleotides: TGCGCCAGCAGCTCCCTCTTTGCGGGGACTGAGCAGTTCTTC. This encodes CASSSLFAGTEQFF.